These 10 T cell receptor beta chains were all obtained from the same sample, sequenced in a study of shared clonotypes between healthy human individuals. Sequencing was performed with immunoSEQ multiplex PCR; in TCRdb, only in-frame clones are kept and a portion is missing. Altogether 1.6 million or so clones are present, approximately 96% being singletons, with the ten largest covering roughly 1.2%. Sequencing was carried out using naive CD4+ T cells sorted from blood. Described subset: CD45RA+ positively selected. The receptors were gathered from a man aged 30 to 39 in good health.

This chain links TRBV18 with TRBJ2-7; D remains unclear. This CDR3 comprises 15 residues. The germline CDR1 and CDR2 sequences are KGHSH and LQKENI. V gave up 4 bases and J gave up 2 bases, with 15 bases separating them. CDR3 protein: CASSLDPGGAYEQYF. The CDR3 nucleotides read TGTGCCAGCTCACTTGACCCCGGTGGGGCCTACGAGCAGTACTTC. Based on the CDR3 plus reference TRBV18 and TRBJ2-7, the full variable domain is NAGVMQNPRHLVRRRGQEARLRCSPMKGHSHVYWYRQLPEEGLKFMVYLQKENIIDESGMPKERFSAEFPKEGPSILRIQQVVRGDSAAYFCASSLDPGGAYEQYFGPGTRLTVT.

The count of this clone is one. This chain links TRBV7-8 with TRBJ1-5; TRBD1 matches 7 bases. CDR1 is SGHVS, CDR2 FQNEAQ, per germline. This CDR3 contains 15 residues. V lost 5 bases to trimming and J lost 2 bases; unmatched junction nucleotides: 6. The CDR3 DNA follows: TGTGCCAGCAGCCTAAGGGGGCGAGGCAATCAGCCCCAGCATTTT. Amino acids: CASSLRGRGNQPQHF.

Note on this clone: Other nucleotide sequences in the sample specify the same CDR3. The V gene is TRBV5-5, the J gene TRBJ1-5; D is perhaps TRBD1 (5 bases). Germline-derived CDR1 and CDR2 are SGHKS and YYEKEE (reference sequence). CDR3 length equals 14 residues. Deletions cut 1 base from V and 2 bases from J, with 7 bases between. The CDR3 loop reads CASSLRGGNQPQHF. The CDR3 nucleotides read TGTGCCAGCAGCTTGAGAGGGGGCAATCAGCCCCAGCATTTT.

The CDR3 protein is CASSPNRGYNEKLFF. DNA for the CDR3: TGTGCCAGCAGCCCAAACAGGGGATATAATGAAAAACTGTTTTTT. The gene calls are TRBV7-9 and TRBJ1-4; 7 bases fit TRBD1. The CDR3 totals 15 residues. The V segment lost 5 bases and the J segment 4 bases; nucleotides outside the gene matches: 7. Looked up from germline, CDR1 is SEHNR and CDR2 is FQNEAQ (reference sequence).

In DNA, the CDR3 is TGTGCCAGCAGTTTGAGAACTACCTCCTACAATGAGCAGTTCTTC. It specifies CASSLRTTSYNEQFF. The chain recombines TRBV27 with TRBJ2-1; D is unresolved. This CDR3 has 15 amino acids. CDR1 MNHEY and CDR2 SMNVEV come from the germline V gene (reference sequence). V lost 3 bases and J 0 bases, leaving 9 bases between the germline ends.

This clone was detected only once. The CDR3: CSATRELEQYF. CDR3 nucleotide sequence: TGCAGTGCGACCCGGGAACTCGAGCAGTACTTC. The chain uses TRBV20-1 and TRBJ2-7, with D possibly TRBD2 on 5 matching bases. Trimming took off 6 bases at V and 6 bases at J, with 12 bases between the two ends. The CDR3 contains 11 residues. In germline, CDR1 is DFQATT, CDR2 SNEGSKA (reference sequence).

This clone has only one observation. The rearrangement links TRBV14 to TRBJ1-4; no definite D call. This CDR3 has 13 residues. V gave up 4 bases and J gave up 4 bases, with 7 bases separating them. Germline assignment: CDR1 SGHDN and CDR2 FVKESK. CDR3 amino acids: CASSRSGNEKLFF. DNA of the CDR3: TGTGCCAGCAGCCGCAGCGGTAATGAAAAACTGTTTTTT.

In this sample, this clone turned up a few times. V and J are TRBV28 and TRBJ1-5; D call uncertain. Trimming left V 8 bases short and J 4 bases short, with 3 bases between. The germline V gene has CDR1 MDHEN and CDR2 SYDVKM. The CDR3 extends over 10 amino acids. The CDR3 coding sequence is TGTGCCAGCCATAATCAGCCCCAGCATTTT. It encodes CASHNQPQHF. Looking up the rest from reference TRBV28 and TRBJ1-5 gives the full variable domain: DVKVTQSSRYLVKRTGEKVFLECVQDMDHENMFWYRQDPGLGLRLIYFSYDVKMKEKGDIPEGYSVSREKKERFSLILESASTNQTSMYLCASHNQPQHFGDGTRLSIL.

V and J are TRBV19 and TRBJ1-2, with D perhaps matching TRBD1 (6 bases). Germline CDR1 LNHDA, CDR2 SQIVND (reference sequence). V was trimmed by 7 bases and J by 0 bases, leaving 9 bases between them. The CDR3 is 13 amino acids. The CDR3 loop reads CASTQGPNYGYTF. The DNA for the CDR3 is TGTGCCAGTACCCAGGGGCCTAACTATGGCTACACCTTC. Full variable domain (remainder filled in from reference TRBV19 and TRBJ1-2): DGGITQSPKYLFRKEGQNVTLSCEQNLNHDAMYWYRQDPGQGLRLIYYSQIVNDFQKGDIAEGYSVSREKKESFPLTVTSAQKNPTAFYLCASTQGPNYGYTFGSGTRLTVV.

For the CDR3, the DNA is TGTGCCAGCAGCACGGGGACAGGGGGCTCCTACGAGCAGTACTTC. Protein sequence: CASSTGTGGSYEQYF. J is TRBJ2-7 and V is TRBV7-9; 11 bases match TRBD1. The CDR3 runs to 15 residues. Germline CDR1 SEHNR, CDR2 FQNEAQ (reference sequence). The trim removed 5 bases at V and 0 bases at J, leaving 3 bases unmatched.